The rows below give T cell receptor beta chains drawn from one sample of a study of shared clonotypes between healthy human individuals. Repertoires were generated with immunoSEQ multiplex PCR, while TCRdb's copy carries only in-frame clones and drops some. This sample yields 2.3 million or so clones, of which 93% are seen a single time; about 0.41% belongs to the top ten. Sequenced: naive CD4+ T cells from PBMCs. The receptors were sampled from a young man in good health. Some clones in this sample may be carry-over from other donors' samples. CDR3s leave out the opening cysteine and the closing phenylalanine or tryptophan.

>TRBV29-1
SVGRGQGEKLF
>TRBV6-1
ASSDIGALGTGELF
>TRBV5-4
ASSLGTVREQY
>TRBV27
ASSPGGRGVDTQY
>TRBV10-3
AIMAPSADTQY
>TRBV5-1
ASTTGTSGFAMETQY
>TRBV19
ASSIGLIYNEQF
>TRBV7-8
ASSLRTGGDTQY
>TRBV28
ASSSGGQGNQPQH
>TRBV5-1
ASSLESGRAEQY
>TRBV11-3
ASSPGQGTEAF
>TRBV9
ASSGGGPGTDTQY
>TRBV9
ASSHRGREQF
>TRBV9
ASSVGDGRNQPQH
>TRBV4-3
ASSQVYGVSSYEQY
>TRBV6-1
ASSEWTGRRAEAF
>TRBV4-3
ASSQAGTGNYEQY